This T cell receptor (beta chain) came from a study of blood T cell repertoires in COVID-19. About the study: Sites across the United States, Italy and Spain contributed samples from acute and convalescent COVID-19. From T cells, B-cell-depleted T cells, or PBMCs came the material, which was cDNA or gDNA.

In the study's own analysis: Amplification from reference gene primers served as the basis for estimated nucleated cell counts. Profiled with immunoSEQ multiplex PCR; TCRdb holds only in-frame clones, not every one. That table is the source of V, J and clone size, and D and trimming were worked out from the DNA. The sample consists of approximately 270,000 clones, under 90% of them appearing once. The sample holds a few counts of this clone. The V gene's germline CDR1 is SGHVS and CDR2 FQNEAQ. V shed 4 bases, J shed 2 bases, and the junction held 5 bases outside the gene matches. The CDR3 length is 15 residues.

What was sequenced was peripheral blood. This sequence originates from a man aged 50 to 60 with acute or convalescent COVID-19. This rearrangement joins TRBV7-8 to TRBJ2-7; 10 nucleotides line up with TRBD2. The DNA of the CDR3 is TGTGCCAGCAGCTCCTCGACTAGCGGGCCCTACGAGCAGTACTTC. Residues: CASSSSTSGPYEQYF.